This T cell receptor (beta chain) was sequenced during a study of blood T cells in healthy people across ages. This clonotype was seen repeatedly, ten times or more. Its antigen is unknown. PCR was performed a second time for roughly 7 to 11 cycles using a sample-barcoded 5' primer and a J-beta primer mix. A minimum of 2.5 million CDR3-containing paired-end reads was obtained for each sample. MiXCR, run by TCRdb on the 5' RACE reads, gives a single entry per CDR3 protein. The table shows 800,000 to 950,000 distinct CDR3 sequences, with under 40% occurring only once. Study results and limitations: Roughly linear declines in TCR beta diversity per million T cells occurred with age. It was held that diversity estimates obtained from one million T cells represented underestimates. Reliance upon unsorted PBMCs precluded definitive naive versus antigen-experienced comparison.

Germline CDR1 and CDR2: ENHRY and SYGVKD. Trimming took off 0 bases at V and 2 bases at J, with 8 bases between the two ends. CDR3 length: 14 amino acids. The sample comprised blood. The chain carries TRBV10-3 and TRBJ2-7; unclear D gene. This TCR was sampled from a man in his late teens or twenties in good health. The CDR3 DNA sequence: TGTGCCATCAGTGAGTCTAGGCAAGCCTACGAGCAGTACTTC. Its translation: CAISESRQAYEQYF.